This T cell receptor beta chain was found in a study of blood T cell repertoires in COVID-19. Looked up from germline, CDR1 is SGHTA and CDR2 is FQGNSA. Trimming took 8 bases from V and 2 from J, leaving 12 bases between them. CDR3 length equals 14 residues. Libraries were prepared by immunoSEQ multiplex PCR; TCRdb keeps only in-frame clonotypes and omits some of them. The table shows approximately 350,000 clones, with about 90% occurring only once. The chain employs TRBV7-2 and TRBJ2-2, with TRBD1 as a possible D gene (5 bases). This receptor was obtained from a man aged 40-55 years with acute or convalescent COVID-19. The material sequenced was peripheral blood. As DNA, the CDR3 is TGTGCCAGCGCCTCCAGGGTCAACACCGGGGAGCTGTTTTTT. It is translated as CASASRVNTGELFF.